What follows are 12 T cell receptor beta chains derived from one specimen sequenced in a study of spatial heterogeneity in lung cancer. The time point: blood at routine non-recurrence follow-up after resection. MiXCR, run by TCRdb on the 5' RACE reads, gives a single entry per CDR3 protein. The sample comprises about 87,000 distinct CDR3 sequences, 19% of which are singletons, and 21% rests with the top ten. Source: PBMCs, taken at follow-up. The receptors stem from a male donor with early-stage non-small cell lung cancer.

The sample holds many counts of this clonotype. The chain links TRBV20-1 to TRBJ2-5; D is possibly TRBD2 (6 bases). Trimming shortened V by 2 bases and J by 2 bases, and 9 bases separated the two germline ends. The germline V gene has CDR1 DFQATT and CDR2 SNEGSKA (reference sequence). CDR3 length: 13 amino acids. CDR3 in amino acids: CSARMAGQETQYF. In DNA form, the CDR3 reads TGCAGTGCTAGAATGGCGGGGCAAGAGACCCAGTACTTC.

On this clonotype itself: With a much larger clone just one base away, this may be a read error. The rearrangement uses TRBV4-2 and TRBJ2-1; D unclear. V dropped 2 bases and J dropped 10 bases, with 12 bases sitting between them. Germline lookup yields CDR1 LGHNA and CDR2 YNFKEQ. The CDR3 is 13 amino acids. DNA of the CDR3: TGTGCCAGCAGCCAAAATCTAGTACCGGAGCAGTTCTTC. This gives the protein CASSQNLVPEQFF.

The rearrangement links TRBV20-1 to TRBJ2-1; 12 nucleotides match TRBD2. Germline V CDR1 and CDR2: DFQATT, SNEGSKA (reference sequence). The CDR3 sequence is 17 residues long. V dropped 5 bases and J dropped 7; count of bases not matched to a gene: 15. CDR3 region: CSAPTLAGGMGVNEQFF. The CDR3 DNA is TGCAGTGCTCCGACCCTAGCGGGAGGGATGGGGGTGAATGAGCAGTTCTTC.

This clonotype has more than one count but fewer than ten. The V and J genes are TRBV11-2 and TRBJ2-2; the D is unclear. CDR3 length equals 11 residues. From germline, CDR1 is SGHAT and CDR2 FQNNGV. V lost 5 bases and J lost 14, with 12 bases in between. CDR3: CASSGPDELFF. DNA for the CDR3: TGTGCCAGCAGCGGGCCGGACGAACTGTTTTTT.

This clonotype was seen repeatedly, ten times or more. V is TRBV7-2 and J is TRBJ1-5; TRBD1 is a possible D gene (6 bases). Germline V gene lookup returns CDR1 SGHTA and CDR2 FQGNSA. The ends were cut back, 1 base at V and 3 bases at J, with 10 bases in the middle. There are 15 residues in the CDR3. For the CDR3, the DNA is TGTGCCAGCAGCTTAGGCGGGACACTCAATCAGCCCCAGCATTTT. Translating it yields CASSLGGTLNQPQHF. Supplemented by reference TRBV7-2 and TRBJ1-5, the full variable domain reads GAGVSQSPSNKVTEKGKDVELRCDPISGHTALYWYRQSLGQGLEFLIYFQGNSAPDKSGLPSDRFSAERTGGSVSTLTIQRTQQEDSAVYLCASSLGGTLNQPQHFGDGTRLSIL.

The genes are TRBV7-2 and TRBJ2-4; tentatively, D is TRBD1 (6 bases). This CDR3 spans 14 amino acids. The V gene's germline CDR1 is SGHTA and CDR2 FQGNSA. The V end was cut by 5 bases, the J end by 5 bases, with 13 bases between. The CDR3 here is CASSRTGSQNIQYF. Here the CDR3 DNA reads TGTGCCAGCAGCCGCACAGGGTCCCAAAACATTCAGTACTTC.

J is TRBJ1-1 and V is TRBV29-1; D remains unclear. CDR1 and CDR2 (germline): SQVTM, ANQGSEA. The germline V and J ends were trimmed by 7 bases and 10 bases, with 16 bases remaining between them. The CDR3 consists of 11 residues. Here the CDR3 DNA reads TGCAGCGGAATCGGGTTAGCGAGAGCTTTCTTT. This gives the protein CSGIGLARAFF.

This chain links TRBV6-5 with TRBJ1-2; perhaps TRBD1 as D (5 bases). The V end was cut by 6 bases, the J end by 3 bases, with 14 bases between. The germline V gene has CDR1 MNHEY and CDR2 SVGAGI. This CDR3 is built from 14 residues. The CDR3 region has the DNA TGTGCCAGCAGCTATTCCAGGGAGGACTATGGCTACACCTTC. This gives the protein CASSYSREDYGYTF.

This clonotype has at least ten counts. CDR3 in amino acids: CASSESGQGSDTQYF. The CDR3 nucleotides read TGCGCCAGCAGTGAGTCTGGACAGGGGTCAGATACGCAGTATTTT. The chain has TRBV10-1 and TRBJ2-3; 9 nucleotides agree with TRBD1. The germline V gene has CDR1 WNHNN and CDR2 SYGVQD (reference sequence). The ends lost 0 bases at V and 4 bases at J; junction bases unmatched: 2. The CDR3 is 15 amino acids.

This clonotype was counted a few times. This chain connects TRBV6-5 to TRBJ1-5; D is unclear. Germline-derived CDR1 and CDR2 are MNHEY and SVGAGI. This CDR3 contains 16 residues. Trimming stripped 5 bases from V and 3 bases from J, with 17 bases between. CDR3 in amino acids: CASSPRRVIDNQPQHF. In DNA form, the CDR3 reads TGTGCCAGCAGTCCCCGGAGGGTGATCGACAATCAGCCCCAGCATTTT.

The chain is built from TRBV5-5 and TRBJ1-2; TRBD1 matches 7 bases. CDR3 length: 15 residues. Germline V gene data show CDR1 as SGHKS and CDR2 as YYEKEE (reference sequence). Germline trimming cut 4 bases from V and 4 bases from J; bases unmatched to any gene: 10. CDR3 DNA sequence: TGTGCCAGCAGCATGCCGGGACAGCACACCTATGGCTACACCTTC. Its translation is CASSMPGQHTYGYTF.

The sample holds a few counts of this clonotype. V gene TRBV12-3 or TRBV12-4 combines with J gene TRBJ2-6, with 10 bases identical to TRBD1. The CDR3 sequence is 17 residues long. V shed 6 bases, J shed 2 bases, and the junction held 7 bases outside the gene matches. DNA for the CDR3: TGTGCCAGCAGGATGGACAGGGGGGAGGCTGGGGCCAACGTCCTGACTTTC. Translated: CASRMDRGEAGANVLTF.